This TCR beta chain was profiled in a study of tissue T cells after allogeneic stem cell transplantation. The table came from immunoSEQ multiplex PCR; TCRdb's copy has only in-frame clones and leaves some out. The table lists 2,500 or so clones, approximately 62% of them singletons. The germline V gene has CDR1 NSQYPW and CDR2 LRSPGD (reference sequence). V lost 0 bases, J lost 0 bases, and 3 bases stayed unmatched. The CDR3 has 16 amino acids. Of note for this clone: Antigen unknown. Genes here carry mouse names. The observed sequence ends 1 residue before the CDR3 terminus, with the missing tail filled in from the germline J gene.

Regarding the study as a whole: Few T cell clones were shared across patients, but motif clusters showed tissue-specific shared signatures. Only a limited share of tissue TCRs appeared in blood or spleen. Alloreactivity or antigen specificity of tissue TCRs was not determined; some clones might be host cells. Anatomically similar tissues had similar TCR repertoires within each patient.

This chain joins TRBV1 and TRBJ2-5; 7 nucleotides match TRBD2. This clonotype was sampled from a female BALB/c mouse in good health. MHC haplotype of the strain: H2-d. The sample comprised gut tissue. The CDR3 here is CTCSAETGLNQDTQYF. The DNA read from the CDR3 is TGCACCTGCAGTGCAGAGACTGGGCTTAACCAAGACACCCAGTAC.